The following is a T cell receptor (beta chain) sequence with its context. The sample is drawn from a study of cytomegalovirus exposure and HLA in healthy donors. The PCR used 60 Vbeta and 13 Jbeta primers. Using immunoSEQ multiplex PCR, the repertoire was profiled, and TCRdb retains in-frame clones only, with some absent. The table shows 150,000 or so clones, with 81% occurring only once. This receptor was taken from a man aged 50-60 years in good health and CMV-seropositive. Sequences were obtained from PBMCs.

CDR3 in amino acids: CASSFKGGTGSLEQFF. The CDR3 DNA sequence: TGTGCCAGCAGCTTCAAAGGGGGGACAGGTAGTCTTGAGCAGTTCTTC. V usage is TRBV9 and J usage is TRBJ2-1; 8 bases are shared with TRBD1. V shed 4 bases, J shed 9 bases, and the junction held 15 bases outside the gene matches. The CDR3 covers 16 residues. The germline V gene encodes CDR1 SGDLS and CDR2 YYNGEE. The full variable domain, completed using reference TRBV9 and TRBJ2-1, is DSGVTQTPKHLITATGQRVTLRCSPRSGDLSVYWYQQSLDQGLQFLIQYYNGEERAKGNILERFSAQQFPDLHSELNLSSLELGDSALYFCASSFKGGTGSLEQFFGPGTRLTVL.